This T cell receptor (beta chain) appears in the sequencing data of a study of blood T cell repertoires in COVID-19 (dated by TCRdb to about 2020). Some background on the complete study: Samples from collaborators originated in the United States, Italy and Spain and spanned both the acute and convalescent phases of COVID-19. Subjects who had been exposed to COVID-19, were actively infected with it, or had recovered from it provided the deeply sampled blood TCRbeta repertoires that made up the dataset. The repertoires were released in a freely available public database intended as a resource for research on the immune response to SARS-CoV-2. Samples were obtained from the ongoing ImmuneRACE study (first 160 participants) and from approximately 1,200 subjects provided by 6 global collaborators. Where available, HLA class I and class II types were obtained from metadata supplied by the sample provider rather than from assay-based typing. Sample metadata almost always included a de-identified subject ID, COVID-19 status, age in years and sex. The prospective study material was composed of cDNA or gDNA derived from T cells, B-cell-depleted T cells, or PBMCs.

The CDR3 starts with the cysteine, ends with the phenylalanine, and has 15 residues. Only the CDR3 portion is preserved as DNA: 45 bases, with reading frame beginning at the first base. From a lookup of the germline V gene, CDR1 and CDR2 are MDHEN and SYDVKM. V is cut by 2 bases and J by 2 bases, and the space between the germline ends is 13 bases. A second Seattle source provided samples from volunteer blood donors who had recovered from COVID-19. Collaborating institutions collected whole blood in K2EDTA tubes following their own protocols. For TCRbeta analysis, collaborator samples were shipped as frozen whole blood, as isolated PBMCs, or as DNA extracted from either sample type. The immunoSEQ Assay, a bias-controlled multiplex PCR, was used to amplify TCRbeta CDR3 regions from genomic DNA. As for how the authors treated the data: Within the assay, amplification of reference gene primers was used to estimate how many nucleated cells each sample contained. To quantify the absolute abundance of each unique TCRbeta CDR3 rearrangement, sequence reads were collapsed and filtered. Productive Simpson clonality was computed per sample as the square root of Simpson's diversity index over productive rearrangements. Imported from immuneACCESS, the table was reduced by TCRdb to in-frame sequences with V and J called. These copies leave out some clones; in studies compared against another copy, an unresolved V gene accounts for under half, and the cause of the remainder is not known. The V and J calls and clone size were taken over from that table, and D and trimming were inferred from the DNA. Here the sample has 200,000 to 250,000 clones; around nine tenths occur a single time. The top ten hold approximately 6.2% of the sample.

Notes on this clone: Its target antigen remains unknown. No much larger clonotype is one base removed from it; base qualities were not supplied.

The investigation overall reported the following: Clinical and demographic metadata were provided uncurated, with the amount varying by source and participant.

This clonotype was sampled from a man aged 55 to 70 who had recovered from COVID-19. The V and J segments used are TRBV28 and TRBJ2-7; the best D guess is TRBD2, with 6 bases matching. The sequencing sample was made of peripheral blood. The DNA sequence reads TGTGCCAGCAGTTTACGGGGGAAGAGGGCCTACGAGCAGTACTTC. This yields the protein CASSLRGKRAYEQYF.